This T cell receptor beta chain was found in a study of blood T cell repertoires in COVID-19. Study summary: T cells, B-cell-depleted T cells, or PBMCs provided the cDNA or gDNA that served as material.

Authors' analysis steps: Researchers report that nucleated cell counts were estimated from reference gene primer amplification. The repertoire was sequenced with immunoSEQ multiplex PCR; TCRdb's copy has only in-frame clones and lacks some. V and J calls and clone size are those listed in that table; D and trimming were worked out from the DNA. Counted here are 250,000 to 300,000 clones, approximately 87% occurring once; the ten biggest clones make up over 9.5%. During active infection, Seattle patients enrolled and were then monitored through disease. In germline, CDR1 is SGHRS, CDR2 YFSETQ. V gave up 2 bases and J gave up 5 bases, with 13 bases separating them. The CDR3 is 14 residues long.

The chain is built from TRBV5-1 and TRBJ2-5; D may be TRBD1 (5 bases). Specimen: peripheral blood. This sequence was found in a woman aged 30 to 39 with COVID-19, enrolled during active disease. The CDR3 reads CASSFTQSGETQYF. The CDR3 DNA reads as TGCGCCAGCAGCTTCACACAGTCAGGGGAGACCCAGTACTTC.